This TCR beta chain was sequenced during a study of cytomegalovirus exposure and HLA in healthy donors. PCR involved 60 Vbeta and 13 Jbeta primers. Some clones are missing from TCRdb's copy, which holds only in-frame ones; the method was immunoSEQ multiplex PCR. The repertoire table contains approximately 130,000 clones. The CDR3 has 13 amino acids. CDR1 is SGDLS and CDR2 is YYNGEE in the germline V gene. V gave up 0 bases and J gave up 9 bases, with 7 bases separating them. The gene calls are TRBV9 and TRBJ1-6, with no clear D. The clonotype originates from an older woman in good health and CMV-seronegative. Sequences were obtained from PBMCs. The CDR3 DNA reads TGTGCCAGCAGCGTAGGTGGCAGTTCACCCCTCCACTTT. It encodes CASSVGGSSPLHF.